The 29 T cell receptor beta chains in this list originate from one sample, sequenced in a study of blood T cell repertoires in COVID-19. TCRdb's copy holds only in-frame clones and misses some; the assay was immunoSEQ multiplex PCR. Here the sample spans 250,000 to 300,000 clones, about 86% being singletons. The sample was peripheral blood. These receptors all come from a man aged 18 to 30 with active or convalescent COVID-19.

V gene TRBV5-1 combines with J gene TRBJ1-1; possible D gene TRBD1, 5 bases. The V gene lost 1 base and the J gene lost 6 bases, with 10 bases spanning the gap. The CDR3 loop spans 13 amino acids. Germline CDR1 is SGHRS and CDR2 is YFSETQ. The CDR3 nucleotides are TGCGCCAGCAGCTTGCTGACAGCCTCTGAAGCTTTCTTT. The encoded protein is CASSLLTASEAFF.

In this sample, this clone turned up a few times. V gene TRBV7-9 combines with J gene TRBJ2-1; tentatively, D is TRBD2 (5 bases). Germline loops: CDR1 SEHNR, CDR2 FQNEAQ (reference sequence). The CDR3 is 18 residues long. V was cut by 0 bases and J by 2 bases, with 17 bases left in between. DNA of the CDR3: TGTGCCAGCAGCTTAGCGCCCCCAGGACTCCTAGCCTACAATGAGCAGTTCTTC. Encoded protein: CASSLAPPGLLAYNEQFF.

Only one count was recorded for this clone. CDR3: CASSFSSPGAFF. Here the CDR3 DNA reads TGTGCCAGCAGCTTTAGTTCCCCAGGAGCTTTCTTT. V usage is TRBV7-9 and J usage is TRBJ1-1; no reliable D call. V was pared by 3 bases and J by 10 bases, with 12 bases between. There are 12 residues in the CDR3. Germline CDR1 and CDR2: SEHNR and FQNEAQ (reference sequence).

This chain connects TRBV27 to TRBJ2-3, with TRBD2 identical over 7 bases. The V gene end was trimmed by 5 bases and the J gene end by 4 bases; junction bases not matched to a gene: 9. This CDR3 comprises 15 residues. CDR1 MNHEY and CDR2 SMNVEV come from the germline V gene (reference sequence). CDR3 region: CASSPWDYQPDTQYF. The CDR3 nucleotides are TGTGCCAGCAGTCCGTGGGACTATCAACCAGATACGCAGTATTTT.

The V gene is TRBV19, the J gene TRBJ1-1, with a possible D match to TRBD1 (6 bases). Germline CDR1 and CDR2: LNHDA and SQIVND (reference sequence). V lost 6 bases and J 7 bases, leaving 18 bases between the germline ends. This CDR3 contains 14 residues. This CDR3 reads CASRPGPGDSEAFF. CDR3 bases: TGTGCCAGTAGGCCGGGACCAGGGGATAGTGAAGCTTTCTTT.

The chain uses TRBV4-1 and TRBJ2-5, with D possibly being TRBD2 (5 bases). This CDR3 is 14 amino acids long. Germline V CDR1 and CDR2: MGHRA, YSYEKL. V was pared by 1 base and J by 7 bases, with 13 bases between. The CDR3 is CASSQVHPEGTQYF. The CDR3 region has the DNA TGCGCCAGCAGCCAAGTGCACCCCGAGGGGACCCAGTACTTC.

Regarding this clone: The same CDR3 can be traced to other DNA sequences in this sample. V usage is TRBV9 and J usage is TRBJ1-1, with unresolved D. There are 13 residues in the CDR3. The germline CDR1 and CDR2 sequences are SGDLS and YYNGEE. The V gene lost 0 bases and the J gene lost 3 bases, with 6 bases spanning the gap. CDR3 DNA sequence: TGTGCCAGCAGCGTAGTTTCGGACACTGAAGCTTTCTTT. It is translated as CASSVVSDTEAFF.

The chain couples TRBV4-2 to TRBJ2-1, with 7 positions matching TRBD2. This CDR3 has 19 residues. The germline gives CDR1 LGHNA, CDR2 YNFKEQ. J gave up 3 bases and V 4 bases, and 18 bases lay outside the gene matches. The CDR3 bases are TGTGCCAGCAGCCCCGTCGCAGTGTCTGGCGGGAGAGGCTACAATGAGCAGTTCTTC. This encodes CASSPVAVSGGRGYNEQFF.

This CDR3 is CASSANPAGTTDTQYF. The DNA for the CDR3 is TGTGCCAGTAGTGCAAACCCAGCGGGGACCACAGATACGCAGTATTTT. The chain has TRBV19 and TRBJ2-3; 7 bases fit TRBD2. Germline CDR1 is LNHDA and CDR2 is SQIVND (reference sequence). The CDR3 covers 16 residues. Unmatched junction bases numbered 10, after V lost 5 bases and J lost 2 bases.

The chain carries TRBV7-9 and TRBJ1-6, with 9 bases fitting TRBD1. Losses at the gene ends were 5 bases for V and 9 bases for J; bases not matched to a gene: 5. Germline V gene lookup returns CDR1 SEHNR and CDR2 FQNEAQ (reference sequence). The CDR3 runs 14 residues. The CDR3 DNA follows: TGTGCCAGCAGCCTGGGACAGGGATCTTCACCCCTCCACTTT. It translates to CASSLGQGSSPLHF.

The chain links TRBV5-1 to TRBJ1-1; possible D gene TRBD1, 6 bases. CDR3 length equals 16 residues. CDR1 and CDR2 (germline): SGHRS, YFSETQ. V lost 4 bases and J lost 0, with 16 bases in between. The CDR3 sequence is CASSGSWGGVNTEAFF. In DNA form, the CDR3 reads TGCGCCAGCAGCGGGAGCTGGGGGGGCGTGAACACTGAAGCTTTCTTT. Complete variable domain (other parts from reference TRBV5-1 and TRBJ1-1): KAGVTQTPRYLIKTRGQQVTLSCSPISGHRSVSWYQQTPGQGLQFLFEYFSETQRNKGNFPGRFSGRQFSNSRSEMNVSTLELGDSALYLCASSGSWGGVNTEAFFGQGTRLTVV.

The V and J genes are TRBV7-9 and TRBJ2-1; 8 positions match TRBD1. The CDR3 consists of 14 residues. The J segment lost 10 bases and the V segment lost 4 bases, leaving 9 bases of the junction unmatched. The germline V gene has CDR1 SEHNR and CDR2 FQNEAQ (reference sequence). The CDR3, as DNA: TGTGCCAGCAGCTCAGCCTGGACAGGGCGGGAGCAGTTCTTC. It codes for CASSSAWTGREQFF.

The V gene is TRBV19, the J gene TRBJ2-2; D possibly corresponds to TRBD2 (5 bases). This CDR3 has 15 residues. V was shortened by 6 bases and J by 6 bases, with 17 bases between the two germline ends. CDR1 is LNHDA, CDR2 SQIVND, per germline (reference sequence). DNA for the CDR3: TGTGCCAGTAGCCGCTCGGGAAGTTCGGCCGGGGAGCTGTTTTTT. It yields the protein CASSRSGSSAGELFF.

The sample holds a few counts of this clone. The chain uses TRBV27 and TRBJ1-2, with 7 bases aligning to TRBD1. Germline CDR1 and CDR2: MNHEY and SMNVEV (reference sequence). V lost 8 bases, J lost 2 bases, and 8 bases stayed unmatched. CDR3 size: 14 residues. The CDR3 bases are TGTGCCAGCCGTACTACAGGGGCCAACTATGGCTACACCTTC. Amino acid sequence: CASRTTGANYGYTF.

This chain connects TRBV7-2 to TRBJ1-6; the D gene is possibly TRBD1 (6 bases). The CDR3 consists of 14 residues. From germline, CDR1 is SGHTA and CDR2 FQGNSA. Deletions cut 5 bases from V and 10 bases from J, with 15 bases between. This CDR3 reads CASSIGQTGSPLHF. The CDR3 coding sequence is TGTGCCAGCAGCATCGGACAGACCGGATCACCCCTCCACTTT.

The CDR3 nucleotides read TGTGCTAGTGGTTTGGCCCGTCTTTCTGAAGCTTTCTTT. As protein: CASGLARLSEAFF. J is TRBJ1-1 and V is TRBV12-5; D gene unclear. The CDR3 runs to 13 residues. Trimming shortened V by 1 base and J by 6 bases, and 9 bases separated the two germline ends. Germline V gives CDR1 LGHNT, CDR2 FRNRAP.

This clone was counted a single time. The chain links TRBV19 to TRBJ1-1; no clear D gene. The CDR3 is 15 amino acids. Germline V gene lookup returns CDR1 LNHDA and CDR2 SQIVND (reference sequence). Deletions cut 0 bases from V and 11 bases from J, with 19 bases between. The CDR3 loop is CASSIDPRLSRGAFF. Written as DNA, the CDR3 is TGTGCCAGTAGTATAGACCCCCGGCTATCCCGAGGGGCTTTCTTT.

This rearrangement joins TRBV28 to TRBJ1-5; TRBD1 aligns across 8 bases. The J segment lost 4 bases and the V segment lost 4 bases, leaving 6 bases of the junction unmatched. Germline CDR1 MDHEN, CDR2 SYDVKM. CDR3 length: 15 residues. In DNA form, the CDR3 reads TGTGCCAGCAGTTCTGGGACAGGTCTTAATCAGCCCCAGCATTTT. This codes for CASSSGTGLNQPQHF.

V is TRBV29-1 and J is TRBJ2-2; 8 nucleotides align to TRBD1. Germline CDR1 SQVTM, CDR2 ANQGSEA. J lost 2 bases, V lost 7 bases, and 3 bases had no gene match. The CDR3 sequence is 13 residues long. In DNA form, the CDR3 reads TGCAGCGGGGGACAGGTTAACACCGGGGAGCTGTTTTTT. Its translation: CSGGQVNTGELFF.

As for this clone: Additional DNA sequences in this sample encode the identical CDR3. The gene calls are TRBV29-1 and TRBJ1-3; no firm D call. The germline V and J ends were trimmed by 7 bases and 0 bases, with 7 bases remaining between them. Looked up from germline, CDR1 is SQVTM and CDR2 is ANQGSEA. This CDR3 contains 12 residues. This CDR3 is CSARFSGNTIYF. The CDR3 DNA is TGCAGCGCACGGTTCTCTGGAAACACCATATATTTT.

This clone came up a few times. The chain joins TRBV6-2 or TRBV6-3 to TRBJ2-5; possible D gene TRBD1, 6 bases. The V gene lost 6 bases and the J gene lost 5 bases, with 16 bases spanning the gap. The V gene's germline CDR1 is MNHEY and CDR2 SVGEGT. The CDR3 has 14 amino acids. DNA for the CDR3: TGTGCCAGCAGCTATCAGGGGTCGGCGGAGACCCAGTACTTC. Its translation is CASSYQGSAETQYF.

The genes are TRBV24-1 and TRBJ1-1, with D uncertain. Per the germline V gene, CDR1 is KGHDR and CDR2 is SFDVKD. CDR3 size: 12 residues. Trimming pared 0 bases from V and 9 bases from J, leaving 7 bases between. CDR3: CATSDLRGQAFF. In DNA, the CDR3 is TGTGCCACCAGTGATTTGCGGGGTCAAGCTTTCTTT.

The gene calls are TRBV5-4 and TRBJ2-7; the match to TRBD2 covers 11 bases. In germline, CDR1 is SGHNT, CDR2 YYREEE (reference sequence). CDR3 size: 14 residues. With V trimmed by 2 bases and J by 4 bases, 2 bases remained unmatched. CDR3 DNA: TGTGCCAGCAGCTTAACTAGCGGGAGTTACGAGCAGTACTTC. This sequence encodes CASSLTSGSYEQYF. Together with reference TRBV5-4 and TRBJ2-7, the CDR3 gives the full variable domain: ETGVTQSPTHLIKTRGQQVTLRCSSQSGHNTVSWYQQALGQGPQFIFQYYREEENGRGNFPPRFSGLQFPNYSSELNVNALELDDSALYLCASSLTSGSYEQYFGPGTRLTVT.

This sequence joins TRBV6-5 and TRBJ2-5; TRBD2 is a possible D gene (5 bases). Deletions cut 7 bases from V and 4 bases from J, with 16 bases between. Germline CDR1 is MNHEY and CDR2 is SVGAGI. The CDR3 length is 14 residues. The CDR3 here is CASTTPGVGETQYF. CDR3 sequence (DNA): TGTGCCAGCACCACCCCCGGGGTGGGAGAGACCCAGTACTTC.

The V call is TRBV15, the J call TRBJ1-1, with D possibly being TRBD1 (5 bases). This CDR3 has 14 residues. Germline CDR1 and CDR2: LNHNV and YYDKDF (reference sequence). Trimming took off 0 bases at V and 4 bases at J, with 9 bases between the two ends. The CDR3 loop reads CATSREMGGTEAFF. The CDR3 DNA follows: TGTGCCACCAGCAGAGAAATGGGGGGCACTGAAGCTTTCTTT.

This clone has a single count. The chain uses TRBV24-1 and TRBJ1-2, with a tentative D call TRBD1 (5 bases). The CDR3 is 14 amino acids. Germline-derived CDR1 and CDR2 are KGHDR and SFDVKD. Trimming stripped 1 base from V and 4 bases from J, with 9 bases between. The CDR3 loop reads CATSDFSGVYGYTF. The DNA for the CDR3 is TGTGCCACCAGTGATTTTTCGGGGGTCTATGGCTACACCTTC.

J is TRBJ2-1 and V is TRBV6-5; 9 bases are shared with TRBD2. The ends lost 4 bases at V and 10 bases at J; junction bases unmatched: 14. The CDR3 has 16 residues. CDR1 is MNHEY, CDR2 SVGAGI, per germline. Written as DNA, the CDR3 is TGTGCCAGCAGTTCCTCGAGTGGCGGGAGGGTATCGGAGCAGTTCTTC. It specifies CASSSSSGGRVSEQFF.

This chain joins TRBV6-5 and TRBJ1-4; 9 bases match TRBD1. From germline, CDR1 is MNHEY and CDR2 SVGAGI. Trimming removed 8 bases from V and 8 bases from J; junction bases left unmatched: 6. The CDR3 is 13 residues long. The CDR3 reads CASATGGQEKLFF. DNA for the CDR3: TGTGCCAGCGCAACAGGGGGCCAGGAAAAACTGTTTTTT.

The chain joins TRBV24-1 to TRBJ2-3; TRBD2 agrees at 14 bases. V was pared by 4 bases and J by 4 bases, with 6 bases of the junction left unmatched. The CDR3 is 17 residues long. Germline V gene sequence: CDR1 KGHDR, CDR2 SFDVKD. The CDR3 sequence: CATSDYGTSGSSDTQYF. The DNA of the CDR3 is TGTGCCACCAGTGACTATGGGACTAGCGGGAGCTCAGATACGCAGTATTTT.